This TCR beta chain was sequenced during a study of blood T cell repertoires in COVID-19. Overall study context: Both acute and convalescent COVID-19 samples were obtained from the United States, Italy and Spain. From T cells, B-cell-depleted T cells, or PBMCs came the material, which was cDNA or gDNA.

Germline values: CDR1 SGHRS, CDR2 YFSETQ. V lost 0 bases, J lost 7 bases, and 13 bases lay in between. CDR3 length equals 15 residues. Original methodology: Estimated nucleated cell counts came from reference gene primer amplification. Clones were sequenced by immunoSEQ multiplex PCR, and TCRdb holds only the in-frame ones, with some missing. V, J and clone size derive from that table, while D and trimming were established from the DNA sequence. The sample includes about 150,000 clones, 78% of them seen just once. The TCR originated in a man of 80 years or more with acute or convalescent COVID-19. Sequencing was done on a sample of peripheral blood. The chain joins TRBV5-1 to TRBJ1-4, with D maybe TRBD1 (5 bases). CDR3 residues: CASSLEITGTEKLFF. For the CDR3, the DNA is TGCGCCAGCAGCTTGGAAATCACAGGCACTGAAAAACTGTTTTTT.